The 30 T cell receptor beta chains reported below all come from one sample, sequenced in a study of blood T cell repertoires in COVID-19. Clones were sequenced by immunoSEQ multiplex PCR, and TCRdb holds only the in-frame ones, with some missing. The top ten clones hold 9.5% to 10% of a sample with about 100,000 clones, roughly four fifths of them seen once. Sequencing was done on a sample of peripheral blood. Receptors were obtained from a man in his forties or fifties with active or convalescent COVID-19.

This sequence joins TRBV5-1 and TRBJ2-5; 9 bases fit TRBD2. J lost 1 base, V lost 0 bases, and 4 bases had no gene match. Germline V gene sequence: CDR1 SGHRS, CDR2 YFSETQ. CDR3 length: 16 residues. CDR3 DNA sequence: TGCGCCAGCAGCTTGGTGGGACTAGCATTCCAAGAGACCCAGTACTTC. Its translation: CASSLVGLAFQETQYF. The full variable domain, its missing parts supplied by reference TRBV5-1 and TRBJ2-5, is KAGVTQTPRYLIKTRGQQVTLSCSPISGHRSVSWYQQTPGQGLQFLFEYFSETQRNKGNFPGRFSGRQFSNSRSEMNVSTLELGDSALYLCASSLVGLAFQETQYFGPGTRLLVL.

This clone was seen a few times. The rearrangement uses TRBV11-2 and TRBJ2-7; TRBD1 agrees at 7 bases. CDR3 length: 15 amino acids. The germline gives CDR1 SGHAT, CDR2 FQNNGV. V was clipped by 4 bases and J by 3 bases; unmatched bases: 9. The chain's CDR3 is CASSSLTGSIYEQYF. CDR3 nucleotides: TGTGCCAGCAGCTCTTTGACAGGGTCTATCTACGAGCAGTACTTC.

This chain uses TRBV7-9 with TRBJ1-5; 7 nucleotides match TRBD1. The V gene end was trimmed by 1 base and the J gene end by 7 bases; junction bases not matched to a gene: 7. Per germline, CDR1 SEHNR and CDR2 FQNEAQ (reference sequence). The CDR3 runs 15 residues. The chain's CDR3 is CASSLEGASGQPQHF. CDR3 in DNA: TGTGCCAGCAGCTTAGAGGGGGCGTCGGGACAGCCCCAGCATTTT.

This chain connects TRBV5-4 to TRBJ2-1; D perhaps matches TRBD2 (7 bases). Trimming removed 4 bases at V and 8 bases at J, with 19 bases between. The CDR3 contains 15 residues. Germline V lookup: CDR1 SGHNT, CDR2 YYREEE (reference sequence). CDR3 in amino acids: CASSLDGTGGHEQFF. CDR3 bases: TGTGCCAGCAGCCTGGATGGGACCGGGGGGCATGAGCAGTTCTTC.

The rearrangement joins TRBV3-1 (or the pseudogene TRBV3-2) to TRBJ2-1; no clear D. The CDR3 loop spans 11 amino acids. Trimming cost V 5 bases and J 3 bases, with 2 bases left between them. Looked up from germline, CDR1 is LGHDT and CDR2 is YNNKEL (reference sequence). The chain's CDR3 is CASSYYNEQFF. DNA of the CDR3: TGTGCCAGCAGCTACTACAATGAGCAGTTCTTC.

The chain employs TRBV11-2 and TRBJ1-6, with 8 bases aligning to TRBD1. Germline loops: CDR1 SGHAT, CDR2 FQNNGV. J was trimmed by 10 bases and V by 4 bases; bases with no gene match: 12. The CDR3 length is 16 residues. The CDR3 here is CASSSRGQGMGSPLHF. CDR3 nucleotides: TGTGCCAGCAGCTCAAGAGGACAGGGAATGGGGTCACCCCTCCACTTT.

This chain uses TRBV2 with TRBJ1-2; TRBD1 aligns across 8 bases. The V and J ends lost 6 bases and 4 bases, in that order; junction bases with no gene match: 10. The CDR3 runs 15 residues. Germline assignment: CDR1 SNHLY and CDR2 FYNNEI. DNA of the CDR3: TGTGCCAGCAGGGCTGCCTCACAGGGGGGCTATGGCTACACCTTC. It yields the protein CASRAASQGGYGYTF.

The gene calls are TRBV5-1 and TRBJ2-2, with 7 positions matching TRBD1. CDR1 SGHRS and CDR2 YFSETQ come from the germline V gene. V lost 4 bases to trimming and J lost 0 bases; unmatched junction nucleotides: 3. The CDR3 runs to 15 residues. The CDR3, as DNA: TGCGCCAGCAGCACGGGACAGCCGAACACCGGGGAGCTGTTTTTT. Amino acid sequence: CASSTGQPNTGELFF.

In this sample, this clone turned up once. CDR3 bases: TGTGCCAGCTCACCGTCAGGGACAGGGAGTATACAGCCCCAGCATTTT. This gives the protein CASSPSGTGSIQPQHF. This chain connects TRBV18 to TRBJ1-5; 9 nucleotides agree with TRBD1. V lost 3 bases to trimming and J lost 7 bases; unmatched junction nucleotides: 10. The CDR3 has 16 amino acids. Germline V lookup: CDR1 KGHSH, CDR2 LQKENI. The full variable domain, rest sourced from reference TRBV18 and TRBJ1-5, is NAGVMQNPRHLVRRRGQEARLRCSPMKGHSHVYWYRQLPEEGLKFMVYLQKENIIDESGMPKERFSAEFPKEGPSILRIQQVVRGDSAAYFCASSPSGTGSIQPQHFGDGTRLSIL.

The rearrangement links TRBV4-1 to TRBJ2-1, with TRBD1 identical over 7 bases. The CDR3 contains 16 residues. Per germline, CDR1 MGHRA and CDR2 YSYEKL. V lost 4 bases, J lost 2 bases, and 8 bases stayed unmatched. The CDR3 region is CASSRGNRGAYNEQFF. The CDR3 nucleotides are TGCGCCAGCAGCCGGGGAAACAGGGGCGCCTACAATGAGCAGTTCTTC.

This clone was found once. CDR3 DNA: TGCGCCAGCAGCTGGGGCGGACCCAATCAGCCCCAGCATTTT. Amino acid sequence: CASSWGGPNQPQHF. The chain uses TRBV5-1 and TRBJ1-5, with a possible D match to TRBD1 (5 bases). Germline CDR1 reads SGHRS; CDR2 reads YFSETQ. The CDR3 consists of 14 residues. V lost 3 bases, J lost 3 bases, and 10 bases lay in between.

This sequence joins TRBV10-1 and TRBJ1-3; 7 nucleotides agree with TRBD1. There are 14 residues in the CDR3. CDR1 and CDR2 (germline): WNHNN, SYGVQD (reference sequence). CDR3 in DNA: TGCGGAAAAGGGACAGCCGGTCGCGAAAACACCATATATTTT. Encoded protein: CGKGTAGRENTIYF.

Here the CDR3 reads CASRQGGTGELFF. In DNA, the CDR3 is TGTGCCAGCAGACAGGGGGGGACCGGGGAGCTGTTTTTT. V usage is TRBV6-5 and J usage is TRBJ2-2; D is possibly TRBD1 (8 bases). CDR3 length: 13 residues. From germline, CDR1 is MNHEY and CDR2 SVGAGI. The V end lost 6 bases, the J end lost 5 bases, and 10 bases lay between the germline ends.

The chain uses TRBV5-1 and TRBJ2-6; 8 positions match TRBD1. This CDR3 spans 19 amino acids. Unmatched junction bases numbered 8, after V lost 0 bases and J lost 0 bases. Germline V gene sequence: CDR1 SGHRS, CDR2 YFSETQ. The CDR3 here is CASSLDAGGASSGANVLTF. The CDR3 DNA sequence: TGCGCCAGCAGCTTGGACGCAGGGGGCGCGAGCTCTGGGGCCAACGTCCTGACTTTC.

The J gene is TRBJ2-1, the V gene TRBV3-1 (or the pseudogene TRBV3-2); D may be TRBD2 (6 bases). Looked up from germline, CDR1 is LGHDT and CDR2 is YNNKEL (reference sequence). Trimming cost V 6 bases and J 2 bases, with 11 bases left between them. The CDR3 is 14 amino acids. The CDR3 nucleotides are TGTGCCAGCAGATCCGGGGGTACCTACAATGAGCAGTTCTTC. It encodes CASRSGGTYNEQFF.

The J gene is TRBJ1-2, the V gene TRBV18, with TRBD1 matching 12 bases. Trimming removed 3 bases from V and 6 bases from J; junction bases left unmatched: 8. The CDR3 is made up of 16 amino acids. Germline CDR1 and CDR2: KGHSH and LQKENI. Here the CDR3 reads CASSPGQGAQGHGYTF. Here the CDR3 DNA reads TGTGCCAGCTCACCGGGACAGGGGGCGCAAGGTCATGGCTACACCTTC.

V usage is TRBV2 and J usage is TRBJ1-6; perhaps TRBD1 as D (6 bases). Per the germline V gene, CDR1 is SNHLY and CDR2 is FYNNEI. V was pared by 5 bases and J by 8 bases, with 16 bases between. There are 15 residues in the CDR3. DNA of the CDR3: TGTGCCAGCAGTCTCCCTCAGGCAGGGGATTCACCCCTCCACTTT. Translation gives CASSLPQAGDSPLHF.

This clone was counted once. The chain employs TRBV4-3 and TRBJ1-4, with TRBD1 as a possible D gene (6 bases). There are 17 residues in the CDR3. Germline loops: CDR1 LGHNA, CDR2 YSLEER. V was trimmed by 0 bases and J by 0 bases, leaving 11 bases between them. Here the CDR3 reads CASSQDPTGATNEKLFF. Written as DNA, the CDR3 is TGCGCCAGCAGCCAAGACCCGACAGGTGCAACTAATGAAAAACTGTTTTTT.

The genes are TRBV3-1 (or the pseudogene TRBV3-2) and TRBJ1-2; the match to TRBD1 covers 7 bases. In germline, CDR1 is LGHDT, CDR2 YNNKEL (reference sequence). The CDR3 is made up of 14 amino acids. Germline trimming cut 3 bases from V and 2 bases from J; bases unmatched to any gene: 3. The CDR3 bases are TGTGCCAGCAGCCAGGGACAGTTCAACTATGGCTACACCTTC. It yields the protein CASSQGQFNYGYTF.

This clone turned up a few times. The J gene is TRBJ1-2, the V gene TRBV18; 10 nucleotides agree with TRBD1. The trim removed 7 bases at V and 3 bases at J, leaving 11 bases unmatched. CDR1 is KGHSH and CDR2 is LQKENI in the germline V gene. The CDR3 loop spans 16 amino acids. In DNA form, the CDR3 reads TGTGCCAGCTTTGCCCTTCGGGACAGGGGCGACTATGGCTACACCTTC. Residues: CASFALRDRGDYGYTF.

The table lists this clone with a few counts. The chain carries TRBV2 and TRBJ2-3; 7 bases are a match to TRBD1. The CDR3 is made up of 16 amino acids. Germline CDR1 is SNHLY and CDR2 is FYNNEI. The trim removed 6 bases at V and 2 bases at J, leaving 11 bases unmatched. This CDR3 reads CASSGRQGYITDTQYF. In DNA, the CDR3 is TGTGCCAGCAGCGGTCGACAGGGTTATATCACAGATACGCAGTATTTT.

This chain uses TRBV30 with TRBJ2-1; 9 bases are a match to TRBD2. This CDR3 contains 16 residues. V shed 2 bases, J shed 6 bases, and the junction held 11 bases outside the gene matches. Germline CDR1 GTSNPN, CDR2 SVGIG (reference sequence). The CDR3 loop is CAWSRPGLALVNEQFF. CDR3 in DNA: TGTGCCTGGAGTAGACCGGGACTAGCATTGGTCAATGAGCAGTTCTTC. Full variable domain (remainder filled in from reference TRBV30 and TRBJ2-1): SQTIHQWPATLVQPVGSPLSLECTVEGTSNPNLYWYRQAAGRGLQLLFYSVGIGQISSEVPQNLSASRPQDRQFILSSKKLLLSDSGFYLCAWSRPGLALVNEQFFGPGTRLTVL.

This chain joins TRBV6-2 or TRBV6-3 and TRBJ2-1; the D gene is possibly TRBD2 (6 bases). The CDR3 extends over 17 amino acids. Germline V lookup: CDR1 MNHEY, CDR2 SVGEGT. V gave up 0 bases and J gave up 3 bases, with 15 bases separating them. The CDR3 loop is CASSYSPLWGVYNEQFF. For the CDR3, the DNA is TGTGCCAGCAGTTACTCGCCCCTATGGGGGGTCTACAATGAGCAGTTCTTC.

CDR3 in amino acids: CATRRDFNTEAFF. The CDR3 nucleotides read TGTGCCACCAGAAGGGACTTTAACACTGAAGCTTTCTTT. The V gene is TRBV2, the J gene TRBJ1-1; a weak D match, TRBD1 (5 bases). The CDR3 sequence is 13 residues long. Trimming shortened V by 10 bases and J by 2 bases, and 14 bases separated the two germline ends. Germline V gene sequence: CDR1 SNHLY, CDR2 FYNNEI.

The V call is TRBV28, the J call TRBJ2-7; 8 nucleotides align to TRBD1. Trimming at V came to 7 bases and at J to 0 bases, leaving 8 bases not matched to a gene. The CDR3 consists of 15 residues. Germline V gene data show CDR1 as MDHEN and CDR2 as SYDVKM. The CDR3 loop is CASTLRDRLSYEQYF. The CDR3 bases are TGTGCCAGCACCCTAAGGGACAGGCTCTCCTACGAGCAGTACTTC. The full variable domain, its missing parts supplied by reference TRBV28 and TRBJ2-7, is DVKVTQSSRYLVKRTGEKVFLECVQDMDHENMFWYRQDPGLGLRLIYFSYDVKMKEKGDIPEGYSVSREKKERFSLILESASTNQTSMYLCASTLRDRLSYEQYFGPGTRLTVT.

The genes are TRBV10-3 and TRBJ2-3, with a weak D call TRBD2 (6 bases). Germline CDR1 ENHRY, CDR2 SYGVKD. The CDR3 is 15 residues long. Trimming cost V 8 bases and J 5 bases, with 20 bases left between them. The CDR3 region has the DNA TGTGCCATCGGTTCGGCTAGGAGGGAAGGAGATACGCAGTATTTT. It encodes CAIGSARREGDTQYF.

The chain is built from TRBV6-2 or TRBV6-3 and TRBJ2-5; D may be TRBD2 (5 bases). V was trimmed by 4 bases and J by 4 bases, leaving 10 bases between them. The germline V gene encodes CDR1 MNHEY and CDR2 SVGEGT. The CDR3 contains 13 residues. The CDR3 DNA is TGTGCCAGCAGTTCTGGTCGGGGAGAGACCCAGTACTTC. This encodes CASSSGRGETQYF.

This sequence joins TRBV6-2 or TRBV6-3 and TRBJ1-5; no clear D. CDR1 is MNHEY and CDR2 is SVGEGT in the germline V gene. This CDR3 contains 14 residues. Deletions cut 5 bases from V and 6 bases from J, with 14 bases between. The CDR3 nucleotides read TGTGCCAGCAGTCCGGGATTTGAGGGTCAGCCCCAGCATTTT. Its protein is CASSPGFEGQPQHF.

V usage is TRBV6-1 and J usage is TRBJ2-1, with D possibly TRBD1 on 6 matching bases. Trimming left V 3 bases short and J 9 bases short, with 9 bases between. CDR1 and CDR2 (germline): MNHNS, SASEGT. This CDR3 is built from 12 residues. CDR3 region: CASSDRGTEQFF. CDR3 in DNA: TGTGCCAGCAGTGACAGGGGCACTGAGCAGTTCTTC.

The rearrangement links TRBV5-4 to TRBJ2-3, with 9 bases fitting TRBD2. Germline CDR1 is SGHNT and CDR2 is YYREEE (reference sequence). V shed 0 bases, J shed 2 bases, and the junction held 4 bases outside the gene matches. CDR3 length equals 16 residues. The chain's CDR3 is CASSLGGTSPTDTQYF. Here the CDR3 DNA reads TGTGCCAGCAGCTTGGGGGGGACTAGCCCCACAGATACGCAGTATTTT. The full variable domain, with the rest looked up from reference TRBV5-4 and TRBJ2-3, is ETGVTQSPTHLIKTRGQQVTLRCSSQSGHNTVSWYQQALGQGPQFIFQYYREEENGRGNFPPRFSGLQFPNYSSELNVNALELDDSALYLCASSLGGTSPTDTQYFGPGTRLTVL.